Each of the 28 T cell receptor beta chains below was sequenced from the same sample in a study of PD-1 blockade in classical Hodgkin lymphoma. TCRdb keeps only in-frame clones here, not all; method: immunoSEQ multiplex PCR. The table records about 13,000 clones, 80% of them present only once. There was relapse after autologous stem cell transplantation in every patient, and there was variation in brentuximab vedotin exposure. The sample consisted of peripheral blood mononuclear cells (PBMCs), taken at baseline. The origin of the receptors is a human donor with classical Hodgkin lymphoma.

CDR3 amino acids: CASSSQAYGTYNEQFF. The DNA of the CDR3 is TGTGCCAGCAGCTCCCAAGCCTATGGAACCTACAATGAGCAGTTCTTC. The genes are TRBV7-9 and TRBJ2-1; D is ambiguous. The germline V gene encodes CDR1 SEHNR and CDR2 FQNEAQ (reference sequence). Deletions cut 4 bases from V and 2 bases from J, with 15 bases between. The CDR3 sequence is 16 residues long.

The chain employs TRBV6-6 and TRBJ2-1, with D tentatively TRBD2 (6 bases). This CDR3 spans 12 amino acids. Trimming removed 6 bases from V and 9 bases from J, with 12 bases in between. Germline values: CDR1 MNHNY, CDR2 SVGAGI (reference sequence). The CDR3 DNA reads TGTGCCAGCAGACAACCCGGGAGTGAGCAGTTCTTC. Protein: CASRQPGSEQFF.

This clone has only a few counts. The chain employs TRBV28 and TRBJ1-5, with 7 bases aligning to TRBD1. Losses at the gene ends were 3 bases for V and 7 bases for J; bases not matched to a gene: 6. The germline CDR1 and CDR2 sequences are MDHEN and SYDVKM. This CDR3 contains 14 residues. CDR3 protein: CASSFRGGGQPQHF. CDR3 sequence (DNA): TGTGCCAGCAGTTTTAGAGGGGGCGGACAGCCCCAGCATTTT.

The rearrangement joins TRBV19 to TRBJ2-4; TRBD2 matches 14 bases. V shed 1 base and J 7 bases; nucleotides not matched to a gene: 3. Per germline, CDR1 LNHDA and CDR2 SQIVND (reference sequence). The CDR3 runs to 16 residues. This chain's CDR3 is CASSIGTSGRPNIQYF. CDR3 nucleotide sequence: TGTGCCAGTAGTATAGGGACTAGCGGGAGGCCCAACATTCAGTACTTC.

V usage is TRBV7-9 and J usage is TRBJ2-1, with 8 bases identical to TRBD2. This CDR3 has 18 residues. Germline V CDR1 and CDR2: SEHNR, FQNEAQ (reference sequence). V trimming: 1 base; J trimming: 8 bases; junction bases outside the gene matches: 16. The CDR3 DNA reads TGTGCCAGCAGCTTAGTGGTCGGGGGGGACCGAGGGAGAGATGAGCAGTTCTTC. This codes for CASSLVVGGDRGRDEQFF.

The V and J genes are TRBV5-1 and TRBJ2-5, with 9 bases aligning to TRBD2. This CDR3 has 16 residues. CDR1 and CDR2 (germline): SGHRS, YFSETQ. V lost 2 bases, J lost 3 bases, and 8 bases stayed unmatched. In nucleotides, the CDR3 is TGCGCCAGCAGCTTTAGTCTAGCGGGACCGAAAGAGACCCAGTACTTC. This encodes CASSFSLAGPKETQYF.

The chain joins TRBV5-4 to TRBJ1-1; D gene unclear. V was cut by 0 bases and J by 2 bases, with 2 bases left in between. Germline CDR1 and CDR2: SGHNT and YYREEE (reference sequence). This CDR3 contains 12 residues. The CDR3 DNA reads TGTGCCAGCAGCTTGGTAAACACTGAAGCTTTCTTT. Residues: CASSLVNTEAFF.

This clone was observed a few times. The chain has TRBV10-1 and TRBJ2-1; 10 bases agree with TRBD1. CDR3 length: 15 amino acids. J lost 8 bases, V lost 2 bases, and 6 bases had no gene match. Germline CDR1 is WNHNN and CDR2 is SYGVQD (reference sequence). CDR3 coding DNA: TGCGCCAGCAGTGAGGGACAGGGGGACAGCGATGAGCAGTTCTTC. It encodes CASSEGQGDSDEQFF.

The chain uses TRBV2 and TRBJ2-5; D may be TRBD1 (5 bases). The CDR3 loop spans 15 amino acids. Germline CDR1 SNHLY, CDR2 FYNNEI. V was trimmed by 0 bases and J by 5 bases, leaving 13 bases between them. Here the CDR3 DNA reads TGTGCCAGCAGTGAAGCGCGTTCAGGGTGGGAGACCCAGTACTTC. This translates into CASSEARSGWETQYF.

The chain has TRBV6-7 and TRBJ2-7; no definite D call. TRBV6-7 falls under the ORF class, with uncertain function. Trimming removed 9 bases from V and 6 bases from J, with 15 bases in between. This CDR3 is built from 12 residues. In DNA form, the CDR3 reads TGTGCCAGGTTTAAGGCCCTCTGCGAGCAGTACTTC. Its protein is CARFKALCEQYF.

The chain joins TRBV28 to TRBJ2-2, with a weak D call TRBD1 (6 bases). The CDR3 length is 16 residues. CDR1 MDHEN and CDR2 SYDVKM come from the germline V gene. The ends were cut back, 3 bases at V and 1 base at J, with 12 bases in the middle. CDR3 bases: TGTGCCAGCAGTTTTCCTCTCAGGGGGAACACCGGGGAGCTGTTTTTT. Translating gives CASSFPLRGNTGELFF.

This chain links TRBV27 with TRBJ1-1, with TRBD1 identical over 7 bases. Germline V gene data show CDR1 as MNHEY and CDR2 as SMNVEV (reference sequence). J was trimmed by 5 bases and V by 6 bases; bases with no gene match: 6. This CDR3 is built from 13 residues. Here the CDR3 DNA reads TGTGCCAGCAGAACAGGGGATCGGACTGAAGCTTTCTTT. This gives the protein CASRTGDRTEAFF.

V and J are TRBV4-1 and TRBJ1-4; 9 nucleotides match TRBD1. V trimming: 1 base; J trimming: 8 bases; junction bases outside the gene matches: 8. From germline, CDR1 is MGHRA and CDR2 YSYEKL. There are 16 residues in the CDR3. This CDR3 is CASSQGRTGEGEKLFF. The CDR3 nucleotides read TGCGCCAGCAGCCAAGGTCGGACAGGGGAAGGCGAAAAACTGTTTTTT.

DNA for the CDR3: TGTGCCAGCAGCGCAGCAGGGATCTCTGCCGATGGCTACACCTTC. Translated: CASSAAGISADGYTF. V and J are TRBV9 and TRBJ1-2; TRBD1 might be the D (5 bases). Germline V gene sequence: CDR1 SGDLS, CDR2 YYNGEE. This CDR3 comprises 15 residues. Between the trimmed V and J ends, which lost 3 bases and 6 bases, there was a span of 18 bases.

The chain employs TRBV27 and TRBJ2-1; D is ambiguous. Germline V gene lookup returns CDR1 MNHEY and CDR2 SMNVEV (reference sequence). The V gene lost 1 base and the J gene lost 0 bases, with 1 base spanning the gap. The CDR3 runs 13 residues. The CDR3: CASSLFSYNEQFF. Here the CDR3 DNA reads TGTGCCAGCAGTTTATTCTCCTACAATGAGCAGTTCTTC.

This clone was seen only a few times. This chain connects TRBV29-1 to TRBJ2-2; unclear D gene. This CDR3 comprises 12 residues. Trimming removed 1 base at V and 6 bases at J, with 6 bases between. Germline values: CDR1 SQVTM, CDR2 ANQGSEA. The CDR3 DNA reads TGCAGCGTTGAAGGAAGGTCCGGGGAGCTGTTTTTT. Protein: CSVEGRSGELFF.

V usage is TRBV27 and J usage is TRBJ2-1, with D perhaps matching TRBD1 or TRBD2 (5 bases each). CDR1 MNHEY and CDR2 SMNVEV come from the germline V gene (reference sequence). This CDR3 has 17 amino acids. Trimming removed 5 bases from V and 8 bases from J, with 25 bases in between. This CDR3 is CASSPRQRSAPTYEQFF. CDR3 DNA: TGTGCCAGCAGTCCCCGACAGCGGTCGGCTCCTACATATGAGCAGTTCTTC.

This clone is a singleton in its sample. This chain joins TRBV6-1 and TRBJ2-3; 12 nucleotides match TRBD2. In germline, CDR1 is MNHNS, CDR2 SASEGT. This CDR3 contains 15 residues. The V gene end was trimmed by 5 bases and the J gene end by 3 bases; junction bases not matched to a gene: 3. This chain's CDR3 is CASSPTSGGTDTQYF. In nucleotides, the CDR3 is TGTGCCAGCAGTCCGACTAGCGGGGGAACAGATACGCAGTATTTT.

This chain connects TRBV28 to TRBJ2-3; D possibly uses TRBD1 or TRBD2 (6 bases each). This CDR3 has 15 residues. Germline lookup yields CDR1 MDHEN and CDR2 SYDVKM. The V gene lost 2 bases and the J gene lost 3 bases, with 12 bases spanning the gap. The CDR3 loop reads CASSLPGAGTDTQYF. CDR3 DNA: TGTGCCAGCAGTTTACCGGGGGCGGGGACAGATACGCAGTATTTT.

The CDR3 bases are TGTGCCAGCAGCGTAGGAATCGGGACAGGGCTGAATGAGCAGTTCTTC. It is translated as CASSVGIGTGLNEQFF. The chain employs TRBV9 and TRBJ2-1; 9 bases match TRBD1. The CDR3 spans 16 residues. From germline, CDR1 is SGDLS and CDR2 YYNGEE. The J segment lost 7 bases and the V segment lost 0 bases, leaving 8 bases of the junction unmatched.

In its sample, this clone was seen a few times. V gene TRBV19 combines with J gene TRBJ2-5, with D perhaps assigned TRBD1 or TRBD2 (5 bases each). The V end lost 8 bases, the J end lost 4 bases, and 14 bases lay between the germline ends. CDR3 size: 13 residues. Germline CDR1 is LNHDA and CDR2 is SQIVND (reference sequence). In nucleotides, the CDR3 is TGTGCCAGTGCCGTCGGGACCCGAGAGACCCAGTACTTC. Its protein product is CASAVGTRETQYF. Together with reference TRBV19 and TRBJ2-5, the CDR3 gives the full variable domain: DGGITQSPKYLFRKEGQNVTLSCEQNLNHDAMYWYRQDPGQGLRLIYYSQIVNDFQKGDIAEGYSVSREKKESFPLTVTSAQKNPTAFYLCASAVGTRETQYFGPGTRLLVL.

The rearrangement joins TRBV6-6 to TRBJ2-5, with D possibly being TRBD1 (6 bases). This CDR3 comprises 16 residues. Germline V gene sequence: CDR1 MNHNY, CDR2 SVGAGI (reference sequence). Trimming took 6 bases from V and 6 from J, leaving 23 bases between them. DNA for the CDR3: TGTGCCAGCAGCCTACCTGTACAGGGATACGGGAAGACCCAGTACTTC. This gives the protein CASSLPVQGYGKTQYF.

The V and J genes are TRBV27 and TRBJ2-2; 13 bases are a match to TRBD2. V dropped 3 bases and J dropped 11; count of bases not matched to a gene: 3. The CDR3 sequence is 14 residues long. CDR1 is MNHEY and CDR2 is SMNVEV in the germline V gene (reference sequence). The CDR3 loop reads CASSFWTSGSELFF. The CDR3 nucleotides read TGTGCCAGCAGTTTCTGGACTAGCGGGAGTGAGCTGTTTTTT.

CDR3 region: CASSRPTAEQYF. In DNA form, the CDR3 reads TGTGCCAGCAGCCGCCCCACCGCCGAGCAGTACTTC. The V call is TRBV10-3, the J call TRBJ2-7; no definite D call. V lost 10 bases, J lost 6 bases, and 16 bases lay in between. The CDR3 extends over 12 amino acids. Germline CDR1 and CDR2: ENHRY and SYGVKD.

This clone was picked up one time. V usage is TRBV4-1 and J usage is TRBJ2-4, with D possibly TRBD2 on 5 matching bases. Germline CDR1 and CDR2: MGHRA and YSYEKL. The CDR3 is 18 amino acids. Deletions cut 0 bases from V and 4 bases from J, with 19 bases between. CDR3: CASSQDQLATSRKNIQYF. In DNA, the CDR3 is TGCGCCAGCAGCCAAGATCAATTAGCGACAAGCCGTAAAAACATTCAGTACTTC.

The sample holds one count of this clone. V and J are TRBV5-5 and TRBJ1-1, with a weak D call TRBD1 (5 bases). Germline V CDR1 and CDR2: SGHKS, YYEKEE (reference sequence). The CDR3 totals 14 residues. V lost 4 bases and J lost 0, with 10 bases in between. Here the CDR3 reads CASSAGIMNTEAFF. The DNA for the CDR3 is TGTGCCAGCAGCGCAGGGATCATGAACACTGAAGCTTTCTTT.

The chain carries TRBV6-5 and TRBJ1-2, with 8 bases identical to TRBD1. This CDR3 is 15 amino acids long. The germline V gene has CDR1 MNHEY and CDR2 SVGAGI. Unmatched junction bases numbered 12, after V lost 5 bases and J lost 7 bases. CDR3 loop: CASSTRTGIVGGYTF. The DNA for the CDR3 is TGTGCCAGCAGTACACGGACAGGGATAGTGGGTGGCTACACCTTC.

The V call is TRBV5-1, the J call TRBJ2-7, with 7 bases matching TRBD2. J lost 3 bases, V lost 3 bases, and 6 bases had no gene match. There are 14 residues in the CDR3. Germline V gene lookup returns CDR1 SGHRS and CDR2 YFSETQ. Here the CDR3 reads CASSWGLQSYEQYF. CDR3 nucleotides: TGCGCCAGCAGCTGGGGACTACAAAGCTACGAGCAGTACTTC.